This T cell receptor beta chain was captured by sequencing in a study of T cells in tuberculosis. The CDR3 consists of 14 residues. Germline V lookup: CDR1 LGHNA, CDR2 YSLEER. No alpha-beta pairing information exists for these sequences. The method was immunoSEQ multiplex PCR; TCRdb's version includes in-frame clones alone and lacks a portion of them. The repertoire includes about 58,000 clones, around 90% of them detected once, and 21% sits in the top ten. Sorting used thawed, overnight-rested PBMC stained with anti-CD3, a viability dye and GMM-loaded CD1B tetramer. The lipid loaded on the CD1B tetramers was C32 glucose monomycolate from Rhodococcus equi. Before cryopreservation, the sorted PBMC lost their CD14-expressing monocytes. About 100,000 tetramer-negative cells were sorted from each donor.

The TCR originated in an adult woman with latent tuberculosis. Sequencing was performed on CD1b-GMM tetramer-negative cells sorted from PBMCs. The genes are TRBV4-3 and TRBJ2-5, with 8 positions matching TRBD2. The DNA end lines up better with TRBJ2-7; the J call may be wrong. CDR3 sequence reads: CASSGDRGGYEQYF. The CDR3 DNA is TGCGCCAGCAGCGGGGACCGGGGGGGCTACGAGCAGTACTTC.